The T cell receptor beta chain described here comes from a study of blood T cells in healthy people across ages. Germline V gene sequence: CDR1 SGHKS, CDR2 YYEKEE (reference sequence). The CDR3 has 14 amino acids. Turning to this clonotype: A read error may account for a junction end that differs from germline.

The use of a sample-barcoded 5' primer and a J-beta primer mix characterized a second PCR of roughly 6 to 12 cycles. One entry per CDR3 protein, called by TCRdb with MiXCR from the 5' RACE reads. There are approximately 820,000 distinct CDR3 sequences in the sample; around 42% occur only once, and roughly a fifth lies in the top ten. The chain carries TRBV5-5 and TRBJ2-5; either TRBD1 or TRBD2 may supply D (5 bases each). This receptor was taken from a man aged 60 to 75 in good health. Material for sequencing was blood. The CDR3 reads CASSPGRSAGEQYF. CDR3 coding DNA: TGTGCCAGCAGTCCGGGACGGTCGGCTGGTGAGCAGTACTTT. Full variable domain (remainder filled in from reference TRBV5-5 and TRBJ2-5): DAGVTQSPTHLIKTRGQQVTLRCSPISGHKSVSWYQQVLGQGPQFIFQYYEKEERGRGNFPDRFSARQFPNYSSELNVNALLLGDSALYLCASSPGRSAGEQYFGPGTRLLVL.